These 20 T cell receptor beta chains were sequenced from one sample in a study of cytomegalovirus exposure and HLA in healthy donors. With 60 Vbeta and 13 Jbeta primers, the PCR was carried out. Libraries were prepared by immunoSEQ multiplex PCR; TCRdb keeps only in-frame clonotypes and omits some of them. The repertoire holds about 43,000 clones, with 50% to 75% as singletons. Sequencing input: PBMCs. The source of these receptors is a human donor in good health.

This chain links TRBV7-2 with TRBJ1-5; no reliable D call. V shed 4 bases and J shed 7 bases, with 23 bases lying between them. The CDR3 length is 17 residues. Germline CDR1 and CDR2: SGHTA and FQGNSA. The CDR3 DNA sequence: TGTGCCAGCAGCTCCAAAGACGGCGGGGAAGGATGGCAGCCCCAGCATTTT. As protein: CASSSKDGGEGWQPQHF.

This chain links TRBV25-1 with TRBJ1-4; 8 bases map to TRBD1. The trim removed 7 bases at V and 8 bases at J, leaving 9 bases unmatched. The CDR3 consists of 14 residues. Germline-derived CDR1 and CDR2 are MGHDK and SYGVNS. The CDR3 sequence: CASNPGGAYEKLFF. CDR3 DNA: TGTGCCAGCAACCCAGGGGGCGCATACGAAAAACTGTTTTTT.

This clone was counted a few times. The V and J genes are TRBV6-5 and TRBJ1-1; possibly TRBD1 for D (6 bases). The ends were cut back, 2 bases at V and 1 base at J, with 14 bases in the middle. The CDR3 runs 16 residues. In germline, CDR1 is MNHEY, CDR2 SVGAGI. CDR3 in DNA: TGTGCCAGCAGTTACACAGGGAGAGAATCGAACACTGAAGCTTTCTTT. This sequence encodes CASSYTGRESNTEAFF.

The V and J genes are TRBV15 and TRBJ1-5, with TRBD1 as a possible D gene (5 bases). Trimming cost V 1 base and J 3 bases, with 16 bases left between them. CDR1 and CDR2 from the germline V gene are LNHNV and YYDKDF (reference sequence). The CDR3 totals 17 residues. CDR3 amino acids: CATSRAGAGSHNQPQHF. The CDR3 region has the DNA TGTGCCACCAGCAGAGCTGGGGCAGGCTCCCACAATCAGCCCCAGCATTTT. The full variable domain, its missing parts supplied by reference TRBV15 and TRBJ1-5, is DAMVIQNPRYQVTQFGKPVTLSCSQTLNHNVMYWYQQKSSQAPKLLFHYYDKDFNNEADTPDNFQSRRPNTSFCFLDIRSPGLGDTAMYLCATSRAGAGSHNQPQHFGDGTRLSIL.

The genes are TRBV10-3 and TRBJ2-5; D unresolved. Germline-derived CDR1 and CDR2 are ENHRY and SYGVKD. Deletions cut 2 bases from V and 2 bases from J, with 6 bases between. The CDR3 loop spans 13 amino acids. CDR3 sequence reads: CAISEGQQETQYF. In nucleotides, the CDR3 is TGTGCCATCAGTGAGGGGCAGCAAGAGACCCAGTACTTC.

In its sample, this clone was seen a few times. The CDR3 DNA reads as TGCGCCAGCAGCTGGACCGGGTCCACAGGGGGTTACGAGCAGTACTTC. This gives the protein CASSWTGSTGGYEQYF. The chain has TRBV5-1 and TRBJ2-7, with 8 nucleotides matching TRBD1. The V gene end was trimmed by 3 bases and the J gene end by 4 bases; junction bases not matched to a gene: 12. The CDR3 extends over 16 amino acids. Germline V CDR1 and CDR2: SGHRS, YFSETQ. The variable domain in full, completed from reference TRBV5-1 and TRBJ2-7, reads KAGVTQTPRYLIKTRGQQVTLSCSPISGHRSVSWYQQTPGQGLQFLFEYFSETQRNKGNFPGRFSGRQFSNSRSEMNVSTLELGDSALYLCASSWTGSTGGYEQYFGPGTRLTVT.

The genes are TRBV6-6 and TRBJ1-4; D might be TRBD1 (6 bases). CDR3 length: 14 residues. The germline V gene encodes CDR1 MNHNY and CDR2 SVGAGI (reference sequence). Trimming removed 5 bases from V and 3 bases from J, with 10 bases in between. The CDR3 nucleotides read TGTGCCAGCAGTGACAGGAGCGCTAATGAAAAACTGTTTTTT. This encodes CASSDRSANEKLFF.

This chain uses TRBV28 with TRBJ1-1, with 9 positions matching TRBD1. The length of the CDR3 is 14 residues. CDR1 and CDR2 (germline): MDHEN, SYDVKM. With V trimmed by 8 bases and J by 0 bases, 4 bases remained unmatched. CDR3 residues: CASQTGGVNTEAFF. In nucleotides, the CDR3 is TGTGCCAGCCAGACAGGGGGGGTGAACACTGAAGCTTTCTTT.

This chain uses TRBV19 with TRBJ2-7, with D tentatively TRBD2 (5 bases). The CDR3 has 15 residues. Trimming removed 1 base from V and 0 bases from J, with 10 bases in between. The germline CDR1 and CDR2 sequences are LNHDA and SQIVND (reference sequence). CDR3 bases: TGTGCCAGTAGTATAGGGAGAGGGAGCTCCTACGAGCAGTACTTC. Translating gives CASSIGRGSSYEQYF.

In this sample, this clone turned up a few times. The CDR3 is CASSQGTSGANEQFF. DNA for the CDR3: TGTGCCAGCTCACAAGGGACTAGCGGGGCGAATGAGCAGTTCTTC. The J gene is TRBJ2-1, the V gene TRBV18, with 13 nucleotides matching TRBD2. J was trimmed by 7 bases and V by 4 bases; bases with no gene match: 4. Germline V CDR1 and CDR2: KGHSH, LQKENI. This CDR3 is 15 amino acids long. Using reference TRBV18 and TRBJ2-1 for the parts outside the CDR3, the full variable domain is NAGVMQNPRHLVRRRGQEARLRCSPMKGHSHVYWYRQLPEEGLKFMVYLQKENIIDESGMPKERFSAEFPKEGPSILRIQQVVRGDSAAYFCASSQGTSGANEQFFGPGTRLTVL.

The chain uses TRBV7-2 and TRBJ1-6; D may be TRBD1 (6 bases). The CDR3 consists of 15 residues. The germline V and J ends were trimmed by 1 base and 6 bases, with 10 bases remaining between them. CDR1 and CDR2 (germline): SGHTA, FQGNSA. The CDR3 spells CASSLGRTVNSPLHF. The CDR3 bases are TGTGCCAGCAGCTTAGGTCGGACAGTTAATTCACCCCTCCACTTT.

CDR3 protein: CASSSSRYNEQFF. In DNA form, the CDR3 reads TGTGCCAGCAGCTCGAGTAGATACAATGAGCAGTTCTTC. The chain is built from TRBV11-3 and TRBJ2-1; D gene ambiguous. Per the germline V gene, CDR1 is SGHNT and CDR2 is YENEEA. V was clipped by 4 bases and J by 4 bases, with 8 bases between them. The CDR3 has 13 amino acids.

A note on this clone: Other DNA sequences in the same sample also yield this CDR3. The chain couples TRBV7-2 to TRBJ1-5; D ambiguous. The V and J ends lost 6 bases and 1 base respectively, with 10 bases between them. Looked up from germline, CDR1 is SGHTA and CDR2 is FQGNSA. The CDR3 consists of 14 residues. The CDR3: CASSLRGSNQPQHF. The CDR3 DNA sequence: TGTGCCAGCAGTTTGCGCGGGAGCAATCAGCCCCAGCATTTT.

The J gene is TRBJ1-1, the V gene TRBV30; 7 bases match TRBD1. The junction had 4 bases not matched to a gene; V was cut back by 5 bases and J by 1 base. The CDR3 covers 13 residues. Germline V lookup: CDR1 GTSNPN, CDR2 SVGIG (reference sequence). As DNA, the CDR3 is TGTGCCTGGGCGGGACAGACGAACACTGAAGCTTTCTTT. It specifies CAWAGQTNTEAFF.

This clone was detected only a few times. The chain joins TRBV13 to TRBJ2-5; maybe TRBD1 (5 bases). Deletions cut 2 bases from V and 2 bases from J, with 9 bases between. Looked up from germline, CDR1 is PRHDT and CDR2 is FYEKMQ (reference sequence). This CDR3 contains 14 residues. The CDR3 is CASSLSSGQETQYF. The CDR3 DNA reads TGTGCCAGCAGCTTAAGTTCAGGGCAAGAGACCCAGTACTTC.

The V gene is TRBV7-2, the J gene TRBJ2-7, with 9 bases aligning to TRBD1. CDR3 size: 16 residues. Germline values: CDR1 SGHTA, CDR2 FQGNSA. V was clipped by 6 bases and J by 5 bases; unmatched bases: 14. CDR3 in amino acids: CASRYLPGQGSDEQYF. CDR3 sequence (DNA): TGTGCCAGCAGATATCTCCCGGGACAGGGTAGCGACGAGCAGTACTTC.

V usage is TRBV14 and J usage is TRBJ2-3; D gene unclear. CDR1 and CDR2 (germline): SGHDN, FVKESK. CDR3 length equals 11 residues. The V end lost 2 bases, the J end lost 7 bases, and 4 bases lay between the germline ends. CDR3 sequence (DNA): TGTGCCAGCAGCCAACAAAATACGCAGTATTTT. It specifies CASSQQNTQYF.

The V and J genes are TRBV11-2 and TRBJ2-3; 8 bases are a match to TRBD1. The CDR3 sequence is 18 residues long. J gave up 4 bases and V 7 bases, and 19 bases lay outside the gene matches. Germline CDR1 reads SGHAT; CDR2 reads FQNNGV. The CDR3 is CASTISPAAGGRADTQYF. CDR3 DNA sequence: TGTGCCAGCACCATATCCCCCGCCGCAGGGGGCCGAGCAGATACGCAGTATTTT.

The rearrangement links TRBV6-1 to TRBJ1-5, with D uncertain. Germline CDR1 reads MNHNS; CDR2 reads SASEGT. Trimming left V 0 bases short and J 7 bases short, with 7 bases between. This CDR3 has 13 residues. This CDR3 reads CASSEAQRQPQHF. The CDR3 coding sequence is TGTGCCAGCAGTGAAGCCCAGAGGCAGCCCCAGCATTTT.

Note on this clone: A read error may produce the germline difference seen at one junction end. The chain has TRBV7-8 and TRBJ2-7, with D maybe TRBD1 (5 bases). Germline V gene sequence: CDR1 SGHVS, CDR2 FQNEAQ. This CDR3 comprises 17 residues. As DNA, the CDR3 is TGTGCCAGCAGTTCGGCAGGTTGGACAAAAGTATCCTACGAGCAGTGCTTC. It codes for CASSSAGWTKVSYEQCF. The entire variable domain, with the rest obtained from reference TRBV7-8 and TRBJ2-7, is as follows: GAGVSQSPRYKVAKRGQDVALRCDPISGHVSLFWYQQALGQGPEFLTYFQNEAQLDKSGLPSDRFFAERPEGSVSTLKIQRTQQEDSAVYLCASSSAGWTKVSYEQCFGPGTRLTVT.